This T cell receptor beta chain stems from a study of blood T cell repertoires in COVID-19 (dated by TCRdb to the early 2020s). A note on the overall study: Samples from collaborators originated in the United States, Italy and Spain and spanned both the acute and convalescent phases of COVID-19. The prospective study material was composed of cDNA or gDNA derived from T cells, B-cell-depleted T cells, or PBMCs. Subjects who had been exposed to COVID-19, were actively infected with it, or had recovered from it provided the deeply sampled blood TCRbeta repertoires that made up the dataset. The repertoires were released in a freely available public database intended as a resource for research on the immune response to SARS-CoV-2. Samples were obtained from the ongoing ImmuneRACE study (first 160 participants) and from over 1,000 subjects provided by 6 global collaborators. The sample metadata nearly always contained a de-identified subject ID, COVID-19 status, age in years and sex. Where available, HLA class I and class II types were taken from metadata supplied by the sample provider and were not determined by assay-based typing. What the study reported, not specific to this receptor: Clinical and demographic metadata were provided uncurated, with the amount varying by source and participant.

TCRbeta CDR3 regions were amplified from genomic DNA by means of the immunoSEQ Assay, a bias-controlled multiplex PCR. As for the authors' bioinformatics: Nucleated cell counts per sample were estimated from amplification of reference gene primers within the assay. Sequence reads were collapsed and filtered to measure the absolute abundance of every unique TCRbeta CDR3 rearrangement. For each sample, productive Simpson clonality was calculated as the square root of Simpson's diversity index over productive rearrangements. TCRdb carries this immuneACCESS record with in-frame sequences only. Its versions omit some clonotypes, under half of them owing to an unresolved V gene in the studies checked, with the rest unexplained. V and J calls and clone size come straight from that table; D and trimming were deduced from the DNA. The table for this sample lists about 95,000 clones; about 90% of them were counted only once. The ten top clones hold 17% of the sample.

V and J are trimmed by 3 bases and 8 bases, and the gene matches miss 11 bases of the junction. The CDR3 goes from the cysteine to the phenylalanine over 15 residues. The entry retains the CDR3 DNA only, 45 bases that are in frame from base 1. From a lookup of the germline V gene, CDR1 and CDR2 are SGHRS and YFSETQ. Whole blood was collected in K2EDTA tubes by collaborating institutions according to the institutions' own protocols. For TCRbeta analysis, collaborators shipped samples as frozen whole blood, isolated PBMCs, or DNA extracted from either of those sample types. About this clone: Its antigen remains undetermined. Per-base qualities were not stored, and no clone one base away is much larger.

Sequencing input: peripheral blood. The chain is made from TRBV5-1 and TRBJ1-2; 9 central bases correspond to TRBD1. This TCR was sampled from a human donor in a cohort sampled during active COVID-19. CDR3 protein: CASSWIAQGASGYTF. Read as DNA, the sequence is TGCGCCAGCAGCTGGATCGCACAGGGGGCGTCCGGCTACACCTTC.